The 25 T cell receptor beta chains below come from one sample, sequenced in a study of blood T cell repertoires in COVID-19. The repertoire was sequenced with immunoSEQ multiplex PCR; TCRdb's copy has only in-frame clones and lacks some. The sample holds about 160,000 clones; roughly four fifths are singletons and the top ten take 10% to 15%. The sequenced sample was peripheral blood. These receptors were obtained from a man in his sixties or seventies who had recovered from COVID-19.

The J gene is TRBJ2-7, the V gene TRBV6-5; the match to TRBD2 covers 14 bases. CDR3 length: 16 amino acids. Trimming at V came to 0 bases and at J to 7 bases, leaving 5 bases not matched to a gene. Germline V gene data show CDR1 as MNHEY and CDR2 as SVGAGI. CDR3 DNA sequence: TGTGCCAGCAGTTACTCGGGACTAGCGGGAGAACGGGAGCAGTACTTC. The encoded protein is CASSYSGLAGEREQYF.

This chain connects TRBV7-9 to TRBJ2-2; 8 positions agree with TRBD2. Losses at the gene ends were 8 bases for V and 1 base for J; bases not matched to a gene: 9. This CDR3 region has 16 residues. From germline, CDR1 is SEHNR and CDR2 FQNEAQ (reference sequence). The CDR3 nucleotides read TGTGCCAGCCCAGCACTAGCGGAAATGAACACCGGGGAGCTGTTTTTT. Encoded protein: CASPALAEMNTGELFF.

The rearrangement links TRBV6-6 to TRBJ1-6, with D unclear. Germline CDR1 and CDR2: MNHNY and SVGAGI (reference sequence). This CDR3 spans 14 amino acids. V was trimmed by 0 bases and J by 7 bases, leaving 7 bases between them. Here the CDR3 reads CASSYSEGNSPLHF. CDR3 nucleotides: TGTGCCAGCAGTTACTCAGAGGGCAATTCACCCCTCCACTTT.

This rearrangement joins TRBV6-5 to TRBJ1-2, with 7 bases matching TRBD1. Germline values: CDR1 MNHEY, CDR2 SVGAGI. This CDR3 has 14 amino acids. The J segment lost 5 bases and the V segment lost 6 bases, leaving 9 bases of the junction unmatched. The CDR3: CASRTETGRYGYTF. In nucleotides, the CDR3 is TGTGCCAGCAGAACGGAGACAGGGCGATATGGCTACACCTTC.

To note about this clone: Its ends do not fully match the called genes, so a read error is possible. J is TRBJ2-6 and V is TRBV7-7; tentative D call: TRBD2 (6 bases). Germline CDR1 SSHAT, CDR2 FNYEAQ (reference sequence). The CDR3 contains 15 residues. CDR3 nucleotides: TGTGCTAGCAGCCCCGGGACTCCCAAGGCCAACGTCCTGACTTTC. This sequence encodes CASSPGTPKANVLTF.

The genes are TRBV6-5 and TRBJ1-6, with TRBD1 as a possible D gene (5 bases). Per the germline V gene, CDR1 is MNHEY and CDR2 is SVGAGI. The CDR3 loop spans 15 amino acids. Trimming left V 7 bases short and J 7 bases short, with 17 bases between. The CDR3 is CASTSLGGVNSPLHF. The CDR3 nucleotides read TGTGCCAGCACAAGCCTCGGGGGGGTAAATTCACCCCTCCACTTT.

CDR3 DNA: TGTGCCAGTGGACTAGCGGGAGCCAATGAGCAGTTCTTC. Translation: CASGLAGANEQFF. V gene TRBV6-5 combines with J gene TRBJ2-1, with 13 positions matching TRBD2. This CDR3 has 13 residues. The V segment lost 9 bases and the J segment 6 bases; nucleotides outside the gene matches: 2. CDR1 is MNHEY and CDR2 is SVGAGI in the germline V gene.

The genes are TRBV23-1 and TRBJ1-1; 7 bases line up with TRBD1. TRBV23-1 belongs to the ORF category, with a function that is uncertain. The length of the CDR3 is 14 residues. Trimming at V came to 10 bases and at J to 7 bases, leaving 15 bases not matched to a gene. The CDR3 region is CATYPPRQGGEAFF. DNA for the CDR3: TGCGCCACCTACCCTCCCCGGCAGGGGGGTGAAGCTTTCTTT.

This clone was counted between two and nine times. The chain links TRBV7-6 to TRBJ1-4, with a weak D call TRBD1 (5 bases). Per the germline V gene, CDR1 is SGHVS and CDR2 is FNYEAQ. Trimming stripped 1 base from V and 5 bases from J, with 11 bases between. CDR3 length equals 15 residues. This chain's CDR3 is CASSLVGAQNEKLFF. CDR3 sequence (DNA): TGTGCCAGCAGCTTAGTAGGGGCACAAAATGAAAAACTGTTTTTT. Full variable domain (rest looked up from reference TRBV7-6 and TRBJ1-4): GAGVSQSPRYKVTKRGQDVALRCDPISGHVSLYWYRQALGQGPEFLTYFNYEAQQDKSGLPNDRFSAERPEGSISTLTIQRTEQRDSAMYRCASSLVGAQNEKLFFGSGTQLSVL.

V usage is TRBV5-6 and J usage is TRBJ2-7, with 8 positions matching TRBD2. From germline, CDR1 is SGHDT and CDR2 YYEEEE. The junction had 13 bases not matched to a gene; V was cut back by 4 bases and J by 7 bases. CDR3 size: 15 residues. CDR3 sequence reads: CASSPSGRGVYEQYF. Here the CDR3 DNA reads TGTGCCAGCAGCCCCAGCGGGAGAGGGGTGTATGAGCAGTACTTC. Full variable domain (missing parts from reference TRBV5-6 and TRBJ2-7): DAGVTQSPTHLIKTRGQQVTLRCSPKSGHDTVSWYQQALGQGPQFIFQYYEEEERQRGNFPDRFSGHQFPNYSSELNVNALLLGDSALYLCASSPSGRGVYEQYFGPGTRLTVT.

The rearrangement joins TRBV2 to TRBJ1-1; TRBD1 aligns across 8 bases. V shed 4 bases, J shed 3 bases, and the junction held 1 base outside the gene matches. In germline, CDR1 is SNHLY, CDR2 FYNNEI. This CDR3 comprises 13 residues. The CDR3 loop is CASSGTGYTEAFF. The CDR3 DNA reads as TGTGCCAGCAGTGGGACAGGGTACACTGAAGCTTTCTTT.

V and J are TRBV5-1 and TRBJ2-7; tentatively, D is TRBD1 (5 bases). This CDR3 contains 14 residues. Germline loops: CDR1 SGHRS, CDR2 YFSETQ. V gave up 4 bases and J gave up 6 bases, with 17 bases separating them. CDR3 residues: CASSTSQTASEQYF. CDR3 nucleotide sequence: TGCGCCAGCAGCACCTCGCAGACAGCCTCCGAGCAGTACTTC.

A single count supports this clone. The V call is TRBV13, the J call TRBJ2-1; TRBD1 agrees at 10 bases. The CDR3 length is 18 residues. CDR1 is PRHDT, CDR2 FYEKMQ, per germline (reference sequence). V lost 7 bases to trimming and J lost 4 bases; unmatched junction nucleotides: 16. CDR3: CASTTTGTGVTLYNEQFF. CDR3 in DNA: TGTGCCAGCACCACTACGGGGACAGGGGTAACCCTTTACAATGAGCAGTTCTTC.

The chain uses TRBV23-1 and TRBJ1-1; TRBD1 agrees at 7 bases. TRBV23-1 is noted as an ORF with a role that remains uncertain. The CDR3 sequence is 17 residues long. Trimming at V came to 6 bases and at J to 1 base, leaving 14 bases not matched to a gene. CDR3 residues: CASRHPRGSGGNTEAFF. DNA for the CDR3: TGCGCCAGCAGACACCCCCGGGGTTCAGGGGGGAACACTGAAGCTTTCTTT.

The rearrangement joins TRBV4-3 to TRBJ2-1; perhaps TRBD2 as D (6 bases). This CDR3 is built from 16 residues. Per the germline V gene, CDR1 is LGHNA and CDR2 is YSLEER. Trimming stripped 0 bases from V and 8 bases from J, with 17 bases between. CDR3 in amino acids: CASSQDVDYLGDEQFF. In nucleotides, the CDR3 is TGCGCCAGCAGCCAAGATGTGGACTACCTGGGGGATGAGCAGTTCTTC.

As concerns this clone: This sample also contains other DNA sequences that code for the same CDR3. The chain combines TRBV9 with TRBJ2-7, with TRBD2 matching over 8 bases. With 0 bases clipped from V and 4 bases from J, the junction kept 6 bases outside the gene matches. The length of the CDR3 is 15 residues. Germline CDR1 is SGDLS and CDR2 is YYNGEE. CDR3 protein: CASSVESGSSYEQYF. In DNA form, the CDR3 reads TGTGCCAGCAGCGTAGAAAGCGGGAGTAGTTACGAGCAGTACTTC.

This clone is deemed medium-sized. CDR3 sequence (DNA): TGTGCCAGTAGTATAGCCCTAGGGGCTGGGTACGAGCAGTACTTC. This translates into CASSIALGAGYEQYF. The chain links TRBV19 to TRBJ2-7, with a possible D match to TRBD1 (5 bases). V lost 1 base, J lost 4 bases, and 14 bases lay in between. The CDR3 sequence is 15 residues long. CDR1 and CDR2 (germline): LNHDA, SQIVND (reference sequence).

This clone was seen once. This chain connects TRBV4-3 to TRBJ2-1; D is possibly TRBD2 (5 bases). Per germline, CDR1 LGHNA and CDR2 YSLEER. Trimming left V 0 bases short and J 0 bases short, with 9 bases between. CDR3 length equals 16 residues. CDR3 bases: TGCGCCAGCAGCCAAGAAAGGAGCGGCTCCTACAATGAGCAGTTCTTC. This codes for CASSQERSGSYNEQFF.

The CDR3 spells CASSLFGAGGYNEQFF. In DNA, the CDR3 is TGCGCCAGCAGTCTGTTTGGGGCGGGAGGCTACAATGAGCAGTTCTTC. This chain connects TRBV10-2 to TRBJ2-1; the match to TRBD2 covers 8 bases. The germline CDR1 and CDR2 sequences are WSHSY and SAAADI. The V segment lost 5 bases and the J segment 3 bases; nucleotides outside the gene matches: 9. This CDR3 is 16 amino acids long.

This clone was seen more than once but under ten times. V gene TRBV11-2 combines with J gene TRBJ1-5; D is uncertain. The germline gives CDR1 SGHAT, CDR2 FQNNGV. The CDR3 runs 13 residues. Between the trimmed V and J ends, which lost 1 base and 8 bases, there was a span of 9 bases. The CDR3 protein is CASSLGSREPQHF. The CDR3 nucleotides are TGTGCCAGCAGCTTAGGATCTCGGGAGCCCCAGCATTTT.

The chain uses TRBV9 and TRBJ2-3; TRBD2 might be the D (5 bases). V was cut by 5 bases and J by 0 bases, with 16 bases left in between. The CDR3 runs to 16 residues. Germline CDR1 reads SGDLS; CDR2 reads YYNGEE. As DNA, the CDR3 is TGTGCCAGCAGGACCCGTTCTAGCAGTAGCACAGATACGCAGTATTTT. Amino acid sequence: CASRTRSSSSTDTQYF.

V usage is TRBV10-3 and J usage is TRBJ1-2; 8 bases match TRBD1. The J segment lost 2 bases and the V segment lost 0 bases, leaving 5 bases of the junction unmatched. Germline CDR1 reads ENHRY; CDR2 reads SYGVKD. The CDR3 has 16 amino acids. The CDR3: CAISESWQGANYGYTF. The CDR3 DNA sequence: TGTGCCATCAGTGAGTCCTGGCAGGGGGCGAACTATGGCTACACCTTC.

DNA for the CDR3: TGTGCCAGCAGCAACGGGATGACAGGTGAAGCTTTCTTT. It specifies CASSNGMTGEAFF. This chain uses TRBV7-9 with TRBJ1-1, with a tentative D call TRBD1 (6 bases). The ends were cut back, 5 bases at V and 7 bases at J, with 14 bases in the middle. Germline V CDR1 and CDR2: SEHNR, FQNEAQ (reference sequence). This CDR3 is 13 amino acids long.

The chain recombines TRBV9 with TRBJ1-3; no definite D call. Germline V gene data show CDR1 as SGDLS and CDR2 as YYNGEE. This CDR3 is built from 18 residues. Trimming removed 4 bases from V and 1 base from J, with 21 bases in between. The CDR3 protein is CASSLIPTNRGSGNTIYF. The CDR3 nucleotides are TGTGCCAGCAGCCTCATACCGACAAACCGGGGTTCTGGAAACACCATATATTTT.

The rearrangement uses TRBV5-1 and TRBJ2-7; TRBD1 matches 7 bases. Germline V CDR1 and CDR2: SGHRS, YFSETQ. The CDR3 length is 14 residues. Trimming took 2 bases from V and 3 from J; bases not matched to a gene: 5. The CDR3 is CASSLSSGGYEQYF. As DNA, the CDR3 is TGCGCCAGCAGCTTATCTTCAGGGGGCTACGAGCAGTACTTC.